This entry features one TCR beta chain sequence. The sample originates from a study of T cells in Graves' hyperthyroidism and ophthalmopathy. CDR3 length: 16 amino acids. CDR1 and CDR2 from the germline V gene are SEHNR and FQNEAQ (reference sequence). The J segment lost 1 base and the V segment lost 1 base, leaving 3 bases of the junction unmatched. Under 3 months was the duration of disease in ophthalmopathy patients, who also had a Clinical Activity Score of at least 3 and a NOSPECS grade of at least 4. RNA transcripts were the template for amplifying TCR beta CDR3 regions. The TCR CDR3 was amplified in a first-round RT-PCR using the HTBI primer set. TCRdb called the multiplex PCR reads again in MiXCR, with one record for every CDR3 protein. The sample has approximately 600,000 distinct CDR3 sequences, roughly 15% seen once.

This chain connects TRBV7-9 to TRBJ2-5, with TRBD2 matching over 10 bases. The sequence derives from a woman in her forties with Graves' ophthalmopathy. Sequenced input: blood. The CDR3 DNA follows: TGTGCCAGCAGCTTAGGAGTAGCGGGGGGCCAAGAGACCCAGTACTTC. This encodes CASSLGVAGGQETQYF.